Each of the 16 T cell receptor beta chains below was sequenced from the same sample in a study of blood T cells in healthy people across ages. For the second PCR, which ran for about 6 to 12 cycles, a sample-barcoded 5' primer and a J-beta primer mix were used. MiXCR, applied by TCRdb to the 5' RACE reads, yields one record per CDR3 protein. The sample contains 650,000 to 900,000 distinct CDR3 sequences, around 62% of which appear only once. Sequencing was carried out using blood. Receptors originate from a man between 25 and 39 years old in good health.

This rearrangement joins TRBV5-1 to TRBJ1-1, with 8 positions matching TRBD1. The trim removed 0 bases at V and 0 bases at J, leaving 4 bases unmatched. The germline CDR1 and CDR2 sequences are SGHRS and YFSETQ. The CDR3 has 16 residues. The CDR3 here is CASSLVAGGMNTEAFF. In DNA form, the CDR3 reads TGCGCCAGCAGCTTGGTGGCAGGGGGCATGAACACTGAAGCTTTCTTT.

This clonotype was seen more than once but under ten times. The chain joins TRBV27 to TRBJ2-3; 9 bases match TRBD2. V shed 3 bases, J shed 2 bases, and the junction held 6 bases outside the gene matches. CDR3 size: 16 residues. Per germline, CDR1 MNHEY and CDR2 SMNVEV (reference sequence). DNA for the CDR3: TGTGCCAGCAGTTTCCAAAGCGGGGGGTTCACAGATACGCAGTATTTT. Amino acids: CASSFQSGGFTDTQYF.

In this sample, this clonotype turned up many times. The chain is built from TRBV7-2 and TRBJ2-5; a possible D gene is TRBD2 (8 bases). The CDR3 runs 15 residues. V was clipped by 5 bases and J by 3 bases, with 16 bases between them. CDR1 and CDR2 (germline): SGHTA, FQGNSA. The CDR3 here is CASSRQGLGEETQYF. The CDR3 bases are TGTGCCAGCAGCAGACAGGGACTAGGGGAAGAGACCCAGTACTTC.

The sample holds one count of this clonotype. This CDR3 reads CASSLRLGQAGANVLTF. The CDR3 nucleotides read TGTGCCAGCAGCTTACGATTAGGACAGGCTGGGGCCAACGTCCTGACTTTC. V and J are TRBV11-2 and TRBJ2-6, with 7 bases lining up with TRBD1. Germline V gives CDR1 SGHAT, CDR2 FQNNGV. The ends lost 2 bases at V and 2 bases at J; junction bases unmatched: 6. This CDR3 contains 17 residues.

This clonotype has only a few counts. The chain couples TRBV27 to TRBJ2-1; weak D call: TRBD2 (5 bases). In germline, CDR1 is MNHEY, CDR2 SMNVEV (reference sequence). Trimming stripped 4 bases from V and 5 bases from J, with 9 bases between. The CDR3 runs 13 residues. The CDR3 loop reads CASSWGANNEQFF. CDR3 bases: TGTGCCAGCAGTTGGGGAGCCAACAATGAGCAGTTCTTC.

The rearrangement uses TRBV18 and TRBJ2-1, with a tentative D call TRBD2 (5 bases). From germline, CDR1 is KGHSH and CDR2 LQKENI. This CDR3 comprises 16 residues. The germline V and J ends were trimmed by 1 base and 2 bases, with 12 bases remaining between them. CDR3 sequence reads: CASSPQEGPAYNEQFF. The CDR3 nucleotides read TGTGCCAGCTCACCACAAGAGGGTCCGGCCTACAATGAGCAGTTCTTC. The variable domain in full, with the rest retrieved from reference TRBV18 and TRBJ2-1, is NAGVMQNPRHLVRRRGQEARLRCSPMKGHSHVYWYRQLPEEGLKFMVYLQKENIIDESGMPKERFSAEFPKEGPSILRIQQVVRGDSAAYFCASSPQEGPAYNEQFFGPGTRLTVL.

The V gene is TRBV7-6, the J gene TRBJ2-7; unclear D gene. The V end lost 5 bases, the J end lost 3 bases, and 14 bases lay between the germline ends. Per the germline V gene, CDR1 is SGHVS and CDR2 is FNYEAQ. CDR3 length: 14 amino acids. CDR3 in amino acids: CASSTRANFYEQYF. The DNA of the CDR3 is TGTGCCAGCAGCACCCGGGCCAACTTCTACGAGCAGTACTTC.

The rearrangement links TRBV12-3 or TRBV12-4 to TRBJ2-3; TRBD1 is a possible D gene (6 bases). CDR3 length: 13 residues. Trimming shortened V by 8 bases and J by 2 bases, and 11 bases separated the two germline ends. CDR3 nucleotide sequence: TGTGCCAGCGGACAGCCCAACACAGATACGCAGTATTTT. As protein: CASGQPNTDTQYF.

The chain couples TRBV2 to TRBJ1-2; a possible D gene is TRBD1 (6 bases). Trimming shortened V by 4 bases and J by 13 bases, and 28 bases separated the two germline ends. Germline CDR1 and CDR2: SNHLY and FYNNEI. This CDR3 is built from 16 residues. The CDR3 region is CASSASQVGGAIGGTF. The CDR3 DNA is TGTGCCAGCAGTGCCTCCCAGGTGGGGGGCGCTATCGGGGGCACCTTC.

The gene calls are TRBV24-1 and TRBJ2-7; the match to TRBD1 covers 7 bases. The J call may be in error: the DNA end matches TRBJ2-5 better. CDR3 length equals 16 residues. Germline V CDR1 and CDR2: KGHDR, SFDVKD. CDR3 amino acids: CATSDLPTGPQETQYF. The CDR3 DNA is TGTGCCACCAGTGATTTACCGACAGGGCCCCAGGAGACCCAGTACTTC.

The V call is TRBV20-1, the J call TRBJ1-2, with 7 bases fitting TRBD1. The germline V gene has CDR1 DFQATT and CDR2 SNEGSKA (reference sequence). The CDR3 runs 12 residues. V shed 3 bases, J shed 7 bases, and the junction held 5 bases outside the gene matches. The CDR3 sequence: CSARFGDSGYTF. Here the CDR3 DNA reads TGCAGTGCTAGGTTCGGGGACAGTGGCTACACCTTC.

The chain has TRBV21-1 and TRBJ2-3. TRBV21-1 is annotated as a pseudogene. The CDR3 covers 9 residues. This chain's CDR3 is CARVDTQYF. The CDR3 DNA is TGTGCCAGGGTGGATACGCAGTATTTT.

The sample holds a few counts of this clonotype. This chain connects TRBV5-1 to TRBJ2-3; TRBD2 matches at 8 bases. V lost 0 bases and J lost 2; bases outside the gene matches: 8. Germline V gives CDR1 SGHRS, CDR2 YFSETQ. The CDR3 is made up of 17 amino acids. CDR3 sequence (DNA): TGCGCCAGCAGCTTGGGGCCGACGGGACTAGTCACAGATACGCAGTATTTT. Encoded protein: CASSLGPTGLVTDTQYF. The entire variable domain, with the rest obtained from reference TRBV5-1 and TRBJ2-3, is as follows: KAGVTQTPRYLIKTRGQQVTLSCSPISGHRSVSWYQQTPGQGLQFLFEYFSETQRNKGNFPGRFSGRQFSNSRSEMNVSTLELGDSALYLCASSLGPTGLVTDTQYFGPGTRLTVL.

V gene TRBV27 combines with J gene TRBJ2-7; TRBD1 might be the D (6 bases). The CDR3 extends over 14 amino acids. Deletions cut 6 bases from V and 2 bases from J, with 14 bases between. Germline V CDR1 and CDR2: MNHEY, SMNVEV (reference sequence). The CDR3 loop is CASRRRGETYEQYF. CDR3 coding DNA: TGTGCCAGCAGACGCAGGGGAGAGACCTACGAGCAGTACTTC.

The chain recombines TRBV12-3 or TRBV12-4 with TRBJ2-5; 8 bases fit TRBD1. The CDR3 covers 14 residues. Unmatched junction bases numbered 6, after V lost 6 bases and J lost 3 bases. CDR3 DNA sequence: TGTGCCAGCAGCACCGCGGACAGGGAAGAGACCCAGTACTTC. Its translation is CASSTADREETQYF.

This chain uses TRBV4-2 with TRBJ2-7, with D possibly TRBD2 on 7 matching bases. The CDR3 spans 15 residues. Trimming shortened V by 1 base and J by 5 bases, and 15 bases separated the two germline ends. CDR1 is LGHNA and CDR2 is YNFKEQ in the germline V gene. The CDR3 protein is CASSQVRGGGDEQYF. The CDR3 DNA sequence: TGTGCCAGCAGCCAAGTTCGTGGGGGGGGCGACGAGCAGTACTTC.